These 8 T cell receptor beta chains came from one sample sequenced in a study of blood T cell repertoires in COVID-19. The table came from immunoSEQ multiplex PCR; TCRdb's copy has only in-frame clones and leaves some out. Of about 300,000 clones listed, approximately 90% are singletons. Sequencing used peripheral blood. These receptor sequences come from a woman aged 25 to 39 who had recovered from COVID-19.

CDR3 protein: CASSFSAGGHSEQYF. For the CDR3, the DNA is TGTGCCAGCAGCTTCTCAGCGGGGGGGCACTCCGAGCAGTACTTC. This chain uses TRBV7-2 with TRBJ2-7, with 10 bases that match TRBD2. V lost 3 bases and J lost 6; bases outside the gene matches: 8. The CDR3 is 15 amino acids. Germline V CDR1 and CDR2: SGHTA, FQGNSA.

The genes are TRBV2 and TRBJ1-5; no firm D call. V was cut by 8 bases and J by 2 bases, with 13 bases left in between. The CDR3 has 14 amino acids. CDR1 and CDR2 (germline): SNHLY, FYNNEI. The CDR3 bases are TGTGCCAGCGGAGGGCAGGAGGGCAATCAGCCCCAGCATTTT. The encoded protein is CASGGQEGNQPQHF.

The chain joins TRBV7-9 to TRBJ2-7; TRBD1 matches at 10 bases. The germline V gene has CDR1 SEHNR and CDR2 FQNEAQ (reference sequence). Trimming removed 3 bases from V and 6 bases from J; junction bases left unmatched: 8. The CDR3 is made up of 15 amino acids. In DNA, the CDR3 is TGTGCCAGCAGCTTGTTGACAGGGGGCTATTCCGAGCAGTACTTC. As protein: CASSLLTGGYSEQYF.

The chain employs TRBV3-1 (or the pseudogene TRBV3-2) and TRBJ2-7; possible D gene TRBD2, 6 bases. Between the trimmed V and J ends, which lost 2 bases and 5 bases, there was a span of 16 bases. CDR1 and CDR2 from the germline V gene are LGHDT and YNNKEL (reference sequence). This CDR3 has 15 amino acids. CDR3: CASSQRLERIHEQYF. CDR3 in DNA: TGTGCCAGCAGCCAAAGACTAGAGAGGATCCACGAGCAGTACTTC.

The V gene is TRBV28, the J gene TRBJ1-2, with D unclear. Per germline, CDR1 MDHEN and CDR2 SYDVKM. This CDR3 is 12 amino acids long. Trimming pared 5 bases from V and 8 bases from J, leaving 12 bases between. The CDR3 DNA reads as TGTGCCAGCAGTCTAACGACTGGGGGCTACACCTTC. It yields the protein CASSLTTGGYTF.

This clone has only a few counts. The chain joins TRBV11-2 to TRBJ1-6; 7 nucleotides align to TRBD1. This CDR3 is built from 15 residues. V lost 5 bases and J lost 9; bases outside the gene matches: 10. Germline CDR1 SGHAT, CDR2 FQNNGV. CDR3 sequence (DNA): TGTGCCAGCAGCCCTCTCAGGGGGATCGGTTCACCCCTCCACTTT. This codes for CASSPLRGIGSPLHF.

This chain joins TRBV5-4 and TRBJ2-1; 7 nucleotides align to TRBD2. The CDR3 consists of 14 residues. CDR1 is SGHNT, CDR2 YYREEE, per germline (reference sequence). V was clipped by 3 bases and J by 4 bases; unmatched bases: 4. CDR3 bases: TGTGCCAGCAGCTCCGGGACTACTTACAATGAGCAGTTCTTC. Translating it yields CASSSGTTYNEQFF. The variable domain in full, completed from reference TRBV5-4 and TRBJ2-1, reads ETGVTQSPTHLIKTRGQQVTLRCSSQSGHNTVSWYQQALGQGPQFIFQYYREEENGRGNFPPRFSGLQFPNYSSELNVNALELDDSALYLCASSSGTTYNEQFFGPGTRLTVL.

V and J are TRBV25-1 and TRBJ2-7; TRBD1 is a possible D gene (6 bases). Deletions cut 3 bases from V and 6 bases from J, with 15 bases between. The CDR3 is 14 residues long. Per the germline V gene, CDR1 is MGHDK and CDR2 is SYGVNS. Here the CDR3 DNA reads TGTGCCAGCAGTGAGGGGCAGGGGATCGGCGAGCAGTACTTC. This gives the protein CASSEGQGIGEQYF.